One sample yielded the 8 T cell receptor beta chains listed below, sequenced in a study of T cells in women clearing cervical HPV infection. The method was immunoSEQ multiplex PCR; TCRdb's version includes in-frame clones alone and lacks a portion of them. The sample totals about 22,000 clones. The sample comprised blood buffy coat. These receptors were taken from a woman between 18 and 75 years old with a cervical HPV16 infection that either progressed to CIN3+ or cleared (not recorded which).

The sequenced part of the CDR3 DNA is TGTGCCAGCAGCTTAGCGGGGACAGCCTCCTACGAG. Protein: CASSLAGTASYE. The full CDR3 sequence reads CASSLAGTASYEQYF. The chain has TRBV7-2 and TRBJ2-7; 7 bases are a match to TRBD1. The read terminates 3 residues before the CDR3 end, so the remaining end is supplied by the germline J gene. The CDR3 runs to 15 residues. The V gene end was trimmed by 0 bases and the J gene end by 0 bases; junction bases not matched to a gene: 2. Germline CDR1 is SGHTA and CDR2 is FQGNSA.

The part of the CDR3 DNA that was read is TGTGCCAGCAGCTTGGAAGGTGTCAGGGCCTATGGC. The encoded protein is CASSLEGVRAYG. The entire CDR3 sequence reads CASSLEGVRAYGYTF. V usage is TRBV5-5 and J usage is TRBJ1-2; D is perhaps TRBD1 (5 bases). Read sequence stops 3 residues before the CDR3 end, and the germline J gene provides the missing end. This CDR3 is built from 15 residues. The germline CDR1 and CDR2 sequences are SGHKS and YYEKEE (reference sequence). V was cut by 0 bases and J by 4 bases, with 13 bases left in between.

Turning to this clone: The CDR3 end lies 3 residues beyond the end of the read and is filled in from the germline J gene. This chain uses TRBV30 with TRBJ1-2; D is uncertain. CDR3 length: 13 residues. Per the germline V gene, CDR1 is GTSNPN and CDR2 is SVGIG (reference sequence). With 4 bases removed from V and 2 bases from J, the gap between germline ends came to 11 bases. CDR3 residues: CAWTAGDNYGYTF. The part of the CDR3 DNA that was read is TGTGCCTGGACGGCAGGAGACAACTATGGC.

Details on this clone: The DNA ends 3 residues before the CDR3 does, and the rest of the CDR3 is filled in from the germline J gene. The V and J genes are TRBV4-1 and TRBJ1-6, with 7 bases matching TRBD1. The CDR3 sequence is 17 residues long. The germline CDR1 and CDR2 sequences are MGHRA and YSYEKL. V lost 2 bases and J lost 5; bases outside the gene matches: 9. The CDR3 DNA, read in part, is TGCGCCAGCAGCCAATTGGACGGGACAGCTAATAATTCACCC. Translating it yields CASSQLDGTANNSP. The entire CDR3 is CASSQLDGTANNSPLHF.

As regards this clone: The read stops 3 residues short of the end of the CDR3; the missing end is completed from the germline J gene. The chain couples TRBV19 to TRBJ1-5, with D uncertain. Deletions cut 6 bases from V and 4 bases from J, with 10 bases between. Germline-derived CDR1 and CDR2 are LNHDA and SQIVND (reference sequence). This CDR3 is built from 13 residues. The sequenced part of the CDR3 DNA is TGTGCCAGTAGCTACGACGGGAATCAGCCC. As protein: CASSYDGNQP. The full CDR3 is CASSYDGNQPQHF.

Turning to this clone: Read coverage stops 3 residues before the CDR3 terminus; the germline J gene supplies the remainder. V usage is TRBV20-1 and J usage is TRBJ2-7; D not certain. Trimming stripped 1 base from V and 5 bases from J, with 12 bases between. This CDR3 has 13 residues. The germline CDR1 and CDR2 sequences are DFQATT and SNEGSKA (reference sequence). The covered CDR3 bases are TGCAGTGCTAGAGCCCAAGAGAACAACGAG. This translates into CSARAQENNE. The full CDR3 is CSARAQENNEQYF.

As for this clone: The CDR3 goes on 3 residues after the read ends, and that part is filled in from the germline J gene. This chain uses TRBV20-1 with TRBJ2-3; 7 bases match TRBD1. This CDR3 contains 15 residues. J lost 0 bases, V lost 4 bases, and 7 bases had no gene match. CDR1 and CDR2 (germline): DFQATT, SNEGSKA (reference sequence). The CDR3 DNA, read in part, is TGCAGTGCTACGACAGGGCTTGTGAGCACAGATACG. This translates into CSATTGLVSTDT. The whole CDR3 reads CSATTGLVSTDTQYF.

A note on this clone: The CDR3 extends 3 residues past the end of the read, so its final part is completed from the germline J gene. The chain couples TRBV14 to TRBJ2-1; D gene unclear. CDR1 is SGHDN, CDR2 FVKESK, per germline. The V end lost 1 base, the J end lost 6 bases, and 13 bases lay between the germline ends. The CDR3 contains 15 residues. The DNA read from the CDR3 is TGTGCCAGCAGCCAAGTTGGCCCAGGTATCAATGAG. Its protein is CASSQVGPGINE. The complete CDR3 reads CASSQVGPGINEQFF.